Sequencing of this T cell receptor (beta chain) was carried out in a study of T-cell reconstitution after alpha-beta-depleted transplantation in children. Points from the study as a whole: Reportedly, roughly two months post-transplant, alpha-beta T cells arose from several hundred expanded graft clones. Surviving thymic progenitors and recipient T cells were the source of high TCRbeta diversity at day 60 in some patients. At the one-year point after transplant, T-cell counts and TCRbeta diversity were found to come mostly from T cells that had been newly produced.

V lost 5 bases and J lost 3, with 20 bases in between. Germline assignment: CDR1 SGHTA and CDR2 FQGNSA. This CDR3 has 16 amino acids. Construction of the TCRbeta library involved unique molecular identifiers. Using its own MiXCR run on the PCR reads, TCRdb lists one record per CDR3 protein. Found here are 440,000 or so distinct CDR3 sequences, around two fifths of them singletons; the top ten hold 27%. This clonotype came up many times. Its antigen is not known. V is TRBV7-2 and J is TRBJ2-7, with D maybe TRBD2 (6 bases). The receptor comes from a girl aged 2 to 10 with aplastic anemia, due to receive a stem cell transplant. The material sequenced was PBMCs, taken before TCRalphabeta/CD19-depleted stem cell transplant. CDR3 region: CASSLRVWDSNYEQYF. Written as DNA, the CDR3 is TGTGCCAGCAGCCTACGTGTATGGGACTCCAACTACGAGCAGTACTTC.